Detailed here is one T cell receptor beta chain. This sample is drawn from a study of blood T cell repertoires in COVID-19. Turning to the study itself: Researchers got acute and convalescent COVID-19 samples from the United States, Italy and Spain. T cells, B-cell-depleted T cells, or PBMCs supplied cDNA or gDNA.

The germline CDR1 and CDR2 sequences are SNHLY and FYNNEI. V trimming: 7 bases; J trimming: 9 bases; junction bases outside the gene matches: 15. The CDR3 is 15 residues long. It was within 2 weeks before study entry that exposed participants met a COVID-19 case. As handled by the study authors: For nucleated cells, counts were estimated from reference gene primer amplification. TCRdb's copy holds only in-frame clones and misses some; the assay was immunoSEQ multiplex PCR. V and J calls and clone size are copied from that table; D and trimming were computed from the DNA. The data hold 250,000 or so clones, with approximately 84% observed a single time.

The receptor's source is a woman aged 50 to 60 who had been exposed to COVID-19. Sample: PBMCs or T cells enriched from blood (not recorded which). The chain joins TRBV2 to TRBJ1-5, with 7 positions matching TRBD1. CDR3 nucleotides: TGTGCCAGCAAGGGGACAGTGGGGCCTAGGGGGCCCCAGCATTTT. This encodes CASKGTVGPRGPQHF.